The 13 T cell receptor beta chains given below trace back to one sample, sequenced in a study of cytomegalovirus exposure and HLA in healthy donors. This PCR relied on a set of 60 Vbeta primers and 13 Jbeta primers. This table comes from immunoSEQ multiplex PCR, and its TCRdb copy is limited to in-frame clones, with some not included. Of some 150,000 clones listed, under 70% are singletons. The sample taken for sequencing was PBMCs. All receptors derive from a woman in her twenties or thirties in good health and CMV-seropositive.

This clone appeared a few times. The J gene is TRBJ2-5, the V gene TRBV25-1, with 8 bases matching TRBD2. V lost 2 bases and J lost 5; bases outside the gene matches: 7. The CDR3 covers 15 residues. The V gene's germline CDR1 is MGHDK and CDR2 SYGVNS. The CDR3 DNA reads TGTGCCAGCAGTGAACGGGGGGGAGGAGGGGAGACCCAGTACTTC. This gives the protein CASSERGGGGETQYF.

This clone appeared once. The same CDR3 also results from other DNA sequences found in this sample. The genes are TRBV5-1 and TRBJ1-1; no clear D gene. V lost 4 bases, J lost 0 bases, and 10 bases lay in between. The germline gives CDR1 SGHRS, CDR2 YFSETQ. This CDR3 spans 14 amino acids. This CDR3 is CASSLTFMNTEAFF. CDR3 nucleotide sequence: TGCGCCAGCAGCCTGACATTTATGAACACTGAAGCTTTCTTT. The full variable domain, rest sourced from reference TRBV5-1 and TRBJ1-1, is KAGVTQTPRYLIKTRGQQVTLSCSPISGHRSVSWYQQTPGQGLQFLFEYFSETQRNKGNFPGRFSGRQFSNSRSEMNVSTLELGDSALYLCASSLTFMNTEAFFGQGTRLTVV.

This clone occurred a few times. The chain carries TRBV6-6 and TRBJ1-5; D ambiguous. Trimming shortened V by 6 bases and J by 3 bases, and 18 bases separated the two germline ends. The CDR3 is made up of 16 amino acids. Germline V lookup: CDR1 MNHNY, CDR2 SVGAGI (reference sequence). The DNA of the CDR3 is TGTGCCAGCAGACAAACCTCGCGGAGACCCAATCAGCCCCAGCATTTT. This sequence encodes CASRQTSRRPNQPQHF.

This chain uses TRBV28 with TRBJ2-7; D may be TRBD1 (6 bases). Germline values: CDR1 MDHEN, CDR2 SYDVKM. This CDR3 contains 16 residues. The V and J ends lost 3 bases and 2 bases respectively, with 17 bases between them. DNA of the CDR3: TGTGCCAGCAGTTTCCCATTAGACAGGCTAACCTACGAGCAGTACTTC. This codes for CASSFPLDRLTYEQYF.

This chain uses TRBV10-3 with TRBJ2-3, with D perhaps TRBD2 (6 bases). The V and J ends lost 5 bases and 6 bases respectively, with 18 bases between them. This CDR3 has 15 residues. Germline-derived CDR1 and CDR2 are ENHRY and SYGVKD. The CDR3 reads CAISPGTSPSDTQYF. In nucleotides, the CDR3 is TGTGCCATCAGTCCCGGGACTTCCCCTTCGGATACGCAGTATTTT.

Many counts were recorded for this clone. This rearrangement joins TRBV28 to TRBJ1-1; no firm D call. The germline CDR1 and CDR2 sequences are MDHEN and SYDVKM. With 1 base removed from V and 6 bases from J, the gap between germline ends came to 9 bases. The CDR3 is made up of 13 amino acids. The CDR3, as DNA: TGTGCCAGCAGTTTATTAGAGTATTCTGAAGCTTTCTTT. It encodes CASSLLEYSEAFF.

This rearrangement joins TRBV19 to TRBJ1-1, with a possible D match to TRBD1 (5 bases). The germline V gene encodes CDR1 LNHDA and CDR2 SQIVND (reference sequence). Trimming removed 10 bases at V and 4 bases at J, with 16 bases between. CDR3 length: 13 residues. The DNA for the CDR3 is TGTGCCACCTGGTGGGGGGTTGGCACTGAAGCTTTCTTT. Amino acids: CATWWGVGTEAFF.

V and J are TRBV28 and TRBJ1-1; D unclear. Trimming took 11 bases from V and 1 from J, leaving 14 bases between them. This CDR3 has 13 residues. Germline CDR1 and CDR2: MDHEN and SYDVKM. CDR3 in DNA: TGTGCCCCCGCCTGCGGTCAGAACACTGAAGCTTTCTTT. Protein product: CAPACGQNTEAFF.

This chain links TRBV18 with TRBJ2-7, with 7 nucleotides matching TRBD2. V was clipped by 3 bases and J by 4 bases; unmatched bases: 9. CDR1 is KGHSH, CDR2 LQKENI, per germline. The CDR3 runs to 15 residues. The CDR3 region is CASSPARGVGYEQYF. The CDR3 DNA sequence: TGTGCCAGCTCACCGGCCCGGGGGGTGGGATACGAGCAGTACTTC.

CDR3 amino acids: CASRVSVGGLEYF. In DNA, the CDR3 is TGTGCCAGCAGAGTGAGTGTTGGGGGACTAGAGTACTTC. The chain links TRBV28 to TRBJ2-5; TRBD2 agrees at 8 bases. The germline CDR1 and CDR2 sequences are MDHEN and SYDVKM. CDR3 size: 13 residues. The J segment lost 12 bases and the V segment lost 6 bases, leaving 12 bases of the junction unmatched.

This clone turned up a few times. The chain has TRBV9 and TRBJ2-2, with 7 nucleotides matching TRBD1. V trimming: 3 bases; J trimming: 0 bases; junction bases outside the gene matches: 2. The CDR3 is made up of 15 amino acids. Germline CDR1 and CDR2: SGDLS and YYNGEE. CDR3 sequence reads: CASSAGTANTGELFF. Written as DNA, the CDR3 is TGTGCCAGCAGCGCCGGGACAGCGAACACCGGGGAGCTGTTTTTT.

This clone has only a few counts. The J gene is TRBJ1-3, the V gene TRBV4-2; D not certain. This CDR3 has 13 residues. The germline V gene has CDR1 LGHNA and CDR2 YNFKEQ. The V end lost 1 base, the J end lost 4 bases, and 5 bases lay between the germline ends. As DNA, the CDR3 is TGTGCCAGCAGCCAAGCCCAAGGAAACACCATATATTTT. Translating gives CASSQAQGNTIYF.

The chain is built from TRBV28 and TRBJ2-7; 9 bases fit TRBD1. V lost 6 bases, J lost 0 bases, and 6 bases stayed unmatched. The CDR3 loop spans 15 amino acids. Germline lookup yields CDR1 MDHEN and CDR2 SYDVKM. The CDR3 protein is CASRRGTGTSYEQYF. The DNA of the CDR3 is TGTGCCAGCAGGCGGGGGACAGGGACCTCCTACGAGCAGTACTTC. Complete variable domain (other parts from reference TRBV28 and TRBJ2-7): DVKVTQSSRYLVKRTGEKVFLECVQDMDHENMFWYRQDPGLGLRLIYFSYDVKMKEKGDIPEGYSVSREKKERFSLILESASTNQTSMYLCASRRGTGTSYEQYFGPGTRLTVT.